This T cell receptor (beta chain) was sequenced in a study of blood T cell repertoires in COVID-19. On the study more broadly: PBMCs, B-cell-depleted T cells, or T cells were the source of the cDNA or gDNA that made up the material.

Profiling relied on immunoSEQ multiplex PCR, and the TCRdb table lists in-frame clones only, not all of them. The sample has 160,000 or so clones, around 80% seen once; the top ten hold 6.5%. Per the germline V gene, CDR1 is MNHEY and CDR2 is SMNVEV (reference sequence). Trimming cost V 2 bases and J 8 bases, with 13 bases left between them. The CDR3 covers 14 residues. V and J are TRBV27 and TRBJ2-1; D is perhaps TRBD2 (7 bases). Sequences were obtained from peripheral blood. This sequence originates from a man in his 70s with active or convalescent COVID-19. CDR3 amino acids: CASSLVSGGDEQFF. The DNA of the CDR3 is TGTGCCAGCAGTTTAGTTTCGGGGGGCGATGAGCAGTTCTTC.